Presented here are 27 T cell receptor beta chains from one specimen sequenced in a study of CD8 T cells in Susac syndrome. RNA amounts of roughly 0.5 to 1 ug underwent reverse transcription with random hexamers. TCRdb re-called the immunoSEQ multiplex PCR reads with MiXCR, one entry per CDR3 protein. This repertoire shows 330,000 or so distinct CDR3 sequences, 70% to 90% found once; its top ten account for around 0.21%. The sequenced sample was CD8+ T cells from PBMCs. Every receptor here comes from a human donor with multiple sclerosis.

The rearrangement links TRBV28 to TRBJ1-1; D possibly corresponds to TRBD1 (6 bases). Germline CDR1 reads MDHEN; CDR2 reads SYDVKM. The CDR3 contains 14 residues. The V end was cut by 5 bases, the J end by 0 bases, with 10 bases between. The CDR3 loop is CASSPGHLNTEAFF. CDR3 bases: TGTGCCAGCAGTCCGGGACACCTGAACACTGAAGCTTTCTTT.

V is TRBV18 and J is TRBJ2-3, with D perhaps TRBD1 (5 bases). With 0 bases removed from V and 0 bases from J, the gap between germline ends came to 19 bases. The CDR3 runs 19 residues. Germline assignment: CDR1 KGHSH and CDR2 LQKENI. DNA of the CDR3: TGTGCCAGCTCACCACCGTTCTCCTGGGGCGGTTCTAGCACAGATACGCAGTATTTT. Protein product: CASSPPFSWGGSSTDTQYF.

CDR3 sequence reads: CASSPGGPGESGPLHF. In DNA form, the CDR3 reads TGCGCCAGCAGCCCAGGGGGACCCGGTGAATCTGGACCCCTCCACTTT. This rearrangement joins TRBV4-3 to TRBJ1-6; 7 bases match TRBD1. Germline CDR1 reads LGHNA; CDR2 reads YSLEER. With 4 bases clipped from V and 12 bases from J, the junction kept 15 bases outside the gene matches. The CDR3 totals 16 residues.

The V gene is TRBV10-2, the J gene TRBJ1-1; D is possibly TRBD1 (5 bases). There are 14 residues in the CDR3. Between the trimmed V and J ends, which lost 2 bases and 5 bases, there was a span of 12 bases. Germline V gene data show CDR1 as WSHSY and CDR2 as SAAADI. The CDR3 loop is CASSEPSRGTEAFF. CDR3 DNA sequence: TGCGCCAGCAGTGAGCCCTCCCGGGGGACTGAAGCTTTCTTT.

This clonotype was detected once. At one end the junction does not follow the germline gene, possibly because of a read error. J is TRBJ2-3 and V is TRBV7-2; no clear D. Germline V CDR1 and CDR2: SGHTA, FQGNSA. CDR3 length: 15 residues. The CDR3 spells CASSPWGFSTDTQFF. The CDR3 nucleotides are TGTGCCAGCAGCCCTTGGGGTTTCAGCACAGATACGCAGTTTTTT.

V gene TRBV5-6 combines with J gene TRBJ1-1, with D possibly matching TRBD1 (6 bases). CDR1 is SGHDT and CDR2 is YYEEEE in the germline V gene. V lost 4 bases, J lost 8 bases, and 18 bases lay in between. The CDR3 runs to 14 residues. CDR3: CASSVGAGVSEAFF. CDR3 DNA sequence: TGTGCCAGCAGCGTGGGGGCTGGGGTATCCGAAGCTTTCTTT.

The chain joins TRBV9 to TRBJ2-1; 7 nucleotides align to TRBD1. The germline V gene has CDR1 SGDLS and CDR2 YYNGEE. V lost 0 bases, J lost 5 bases, and 5 bases stayed unmatched. The CDR3 sequence is 15 residues long. The CDR3 DNA is TGTGCCAGCAGCGTAGCCGTACAGGGGAACAATGAGCAGTTCTTC. It is translated as CASSVAVQGNNEQFF.

The chain employs TRBV7-7 and TRBJ2-3; D is perhaps TRBD1 or TRBD2 (5 bases each). The length of the CDR3 is 13 residues. The V and J ends lost 4 bases and 6 bases respectively, with 11 bases between them. Germline V CDR1 and CDR2: SSHAT, FNYEAQ (reference sequence). The CDR3 DNA sequence: TGTGCCAGCAGCTCGGGGCCGGGGGATACGCAGTATTTT. Translating it yields CASSSGPGDTQYF.

This chain joins TRBV12-3 or TRBV12-4 and TRBJ1-1; the D is unclear. V lost 4 bases and J lost 6, with 9 bases in between. CDR3 length equals 12 residues. CDR3 nucleotides: TGTGCCAGCAGTTGGGGATCCCCTGAAGCTTTCTTT. Its protein product is CASSWGSPEAFF.

V is TRBV7-9 and J is TRBJ2-1; D gene unclear. The CDR3 loop spans 12 amino acids. Trimming removed 5 bases at V and 6 bases at J, with 8 bases between. Germline lookup yields CDR1 SEHNR and CDR2 FQNEAQ (reference sequence). CDR3 residues: CASSRIGNEQFF. The CDR3 region has the DNA TGTGCCAGCAGCCGGATCGGCAATGAGCAGTTCTTC.

CDR3 amino acids: CASGSLTGELFF. The CDR3 DNA follows: TGTGCTAGTGGTTCTCTAACCGGGGAGCTGTTTTTT. The chain links TRBV12-5 to TRBJ2-2; unclear D gene. The V end lost 4 bases, the J end lost 5 bases, and 5 bases lay between the germline ends. The CDR3 loop spans 12 amino acids. CDR1 LGHNT and CDR2 FRNRAP come from the germline V gene.

V and J are TRBV7-2 and TRBJ2-1; D perhaps matches TRBD1 (6 bases). Trimming took off 10 bases at V and 0 bases at J, with 10 bases between the two ends. The CDR3 totals 13 residues. Germline V gene lookup returns CDR1 SGHTA and CDR2 FQGNSA. The DNA for the CDR3 is TGTGCCACCCGGACAGTCTCCTACAATGAGCAGTTCTTC. Translation gives CATRTVSYNEQFF.

V usage is TRBV9 and J usage is TRBJ2-1; 9 nucleotides agree with TRBD2. Germline-derived CDR1 and CDR2 are SGDLS and YYNGEE. The CDR3 sequence is 16 residues long. J gave up 7 bases and V 1 base, and 9 bases lay outside the gene matches. In nucleotides, the CDR3 is TGTGCCAGCAGCGTAAAAGTAAGCGGGAGGCAAAATGAGCAGTTCTTC. As protein: CASSVKVSGRQNEQFF.

A word on this clonotype: Lacking the conserved final phenylalanine or tryptophan, this CDR3 likely reflects a read error. The DNA is left out, because the CDR3 cannot be placed on it with certainty; the CDR3 is given as TCRdb lists it. V is TRBV6-2 or TRBV6-3 and J is TRBJ2-4; the table's D call, TRBD1, has no DNA check behind it. The CDR3 length equals 12 residues, ends included. Germline values: CDR1 MNHEY, CDR2 SVGEGT. The CDR3 loop is CASSYMGQGVNL.

J is TRBJ1-2 and V is TRBV11-2; the D gene is possibly TRBD1 (5 bases). The CDR3 is 17 amino acids. CDR1 and CDR2 (germline): SGHAT, FQNNGV. Deletions cut 3 bases from V and 0 bases from J, with 17 bases between. The CDR3 region has the DNA TGTGCCAGCAGCTTGATCTCTGGGGCAGCAGCTAACTATGGCTACACCTTC. Encoded protein: CASSLISGAAANYGYTF.

The chain recombines TRBV18 with TRBJ1-1; possibly TRBD1 for D (5 bases). This CDR3 comprises 17 residues. Per the germline V gene, CDR1 is KGHSH and CDR2 is LQKENI. Deletions cut 0 bases from V and 5 bases from J, with 19 bases between. The DNA for the CDR3 is TGTGCCAGCTCACCACCGTTTGGATCGGGGCGGGGGACTGAAGCTTTCTTT. As protein: CASSPPFGSGRGTEAFF.

The genes are TRBV7-8 and TRBJ1-2, with a weak D call TRBD1 (6 bases). V dropped 1 base and J dropped 8 bases, with 14 bases sitting between them. This CDR3 is built from 14 residues. Germline V lookup: CDR1 SGHVS, CDR2 FQNEAQ. The CDR3: CASSLVVGGEGYTF. The DNA for the CDR3 is TGTGCCAGCAGCTTAGTAGTCGGGGGCGAGGGCTACACCTTC.

The chain carries TRBV20-1 and TRBJ1-2; D unclear. Trimming took 0 bases from V and 0 from J, leaving 5 bases between them. Per the germline V gene, CDR1 is DFQATT and CDR2 is SNEGSKA (reference sequence). The length of the CDR3 is 13 residues. The CDR3 sequence is CSARDLANYGYTF. In DNA, the CDR3 is TGCAGTGCTAGAGATTTGGCTAACTATGGCTACACCTTC.

The chain couples TRBV6-5 to TRBJ1-3, with TRBD1 matching 9 bases. CDR1 is MNHEY, CDR2 SVGAGI, per germline. The CDR3 is made up of 15 amino acids. The V and J ends lost 5 bases and 3 bases, in that order; junction bases with no gene match: 5. CDR3 protein: CASSIQGAGGNTIYF. CDR3 DNA: TGTGCCAGCAGTATACAGGGGGCAGGTGGAAACACCATATATTTT.

The CDR3 region is CASSYIDSRGYNEQFF. The CDR3 DNA reads as TGTGCCAGCAGTTACATCGACAGCCGAGGCTACAATGAGCAGTTCTTC. The gene calls are TRBV6-5 and TRBJ2-1, with a weak D call TRBD1 (5 bases). CDR3 length: 16 amino acids. With 2 bases removed from V and 3 bases from J, the gap between germline ends came to 14 bases. Germline loops: CDR1 MNHEY, CDR2 SVGAGI.

The V call is TRBV6-2 or TRBV6-3, the J call TRBJ2-7; 7 bases agree with TRBD2. Trimming took 2 bases from V and 1 from J; bases not matched to a gene: 11. In germline, CDR1 is MNHEY, CDR2 SVGEGT. CDR3 length equals 17 residues. The CDR3 protein is CASSYPAGTIVSYEQYF. The CDR3, as DNA: TGTGCCAGCAGTTACCCAGCCGGGACTATAGTTTCCTACGAGCAGTACTTC.

The chain couples TRBV27 to TRBJ2-7; D is possibly TRBD2 (5 bases). Trimming left V 3 bases short and J 6 bases short, with 15 bases between. Germline V CDR1 and CDR2: MNHEY, SMNVEV (reference sequence). The CDR3 is 14 amino acids. The CDR3 nucleotides are TGTGCCAGCAGTTTCCGGGGAATGGTGAGCGAGCAGTACTTC. Translated: CASSFRGMVSEQYF.

This chain connects TRBV10-3 to TRBJ1-5; D remains unclear. Germline loops: CDR1 ENHRY, CDR2 SYGVKD. The CDR3 runs 16 residues. The V gene lost 3 bases and the J gene lost 3 bases, with 15 bases spanning the gap. For the CDR3, the DNA is TGTGCCATCAGTGAAAGAGGTAGGAGGTTCAATCAGCCCCAGCATTTT. Its translation: CAISERGRRFNQPQHF.

V usage is TRBV29-1 and J usage is TRBJ1-1; D perhaps matches TRBD1 (5 bases). V shed 6 bases and J shed 0 bases, with 11 bases lying between them. This CDR3 has 13 amino acids. Germline V gene lookup returns CDR1 SQVTM and CDR2 ANQGSEA. The DNA for the CDR3 is TGCAGCGTGGTAGGAGGGGTGAACACTGAAGCTTTCTTT. It encodes CSVVGGVNTEAFF.

The chain uses TRBV4-1 and TRBJ2-7; D is perhaps TRBD1 (5 bases). V lost 4 bases and J lost 3, with 13 bases in between. CDR3 length equals 14 residues. The germline V gene has CDR1 MGHRA and CDR2 YSYEKL. The CDR3 is CASSPPETVYEQYF. The CDR3 DNA sequence: TGCGCCAGCAGCCCCCCGGAGACAGTCTACGAGCAGTACTTC.

The genes are TRBV28 and TRBJ1-1; possibly TRBD1 for D (5 bases). The CDR3 totals 12 residues. CDR1 is MDHEN and CDR2 is SYDVKM in the germline V gene. V was pared by 8 bases and J by 5 bases, with 12 bases between. The CDR3 spells CASARGRTEAFF. Written as DNA, the CDR3 is TGTGCCAGCGCTCGGGGGAGGACTGAAGCTTTCTTT.

V and J are TRBV5-6 and TRBJ2-1; 10 nucleotides agree with TRBD1. The junction had 9 bases not matched to a gene; V was cut back by 0 bases and J by 9 bases. In germline, CDR1 is SGHDT, CDR2 YYEEEE. CDR3 length equals 16 residues. This chain's CDR3 is CASSLERDRGPTEQFF. CDR3 coding DNA: TGTGCCAGCAGCTTGGAGCGGGACAGGGGTCCCACTGAGCAGTTCTTC.